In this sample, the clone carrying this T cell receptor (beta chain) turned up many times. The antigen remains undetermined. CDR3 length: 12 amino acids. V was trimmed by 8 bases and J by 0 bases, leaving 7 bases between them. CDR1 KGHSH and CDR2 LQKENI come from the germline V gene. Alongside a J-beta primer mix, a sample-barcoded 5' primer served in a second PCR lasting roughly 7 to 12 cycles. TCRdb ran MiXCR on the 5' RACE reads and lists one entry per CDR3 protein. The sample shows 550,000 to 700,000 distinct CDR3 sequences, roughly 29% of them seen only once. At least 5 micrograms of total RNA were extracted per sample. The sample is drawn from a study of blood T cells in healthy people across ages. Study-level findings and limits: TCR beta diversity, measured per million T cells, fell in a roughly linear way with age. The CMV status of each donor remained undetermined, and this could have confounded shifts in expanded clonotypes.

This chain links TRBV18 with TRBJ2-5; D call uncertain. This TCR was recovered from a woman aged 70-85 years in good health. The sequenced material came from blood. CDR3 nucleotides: TGTGCCAGCAGCCCCGACCAAGAGACCCAGTACTTC. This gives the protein CASSPDQETQYF.